The 13 T cell receptor beta chains in this list originate from one sample, sequenced in a study of blood T cells in healthy people across ages. For the second PCR, which ran for about 7 to 12 cycles, a sample-barcoded 5' primer and a J-beta primer mix were used. Each CDR3 protein is one row after TCRdb ran MiXCR on the 5' RACE reads. The table lists roughly 2 million distinct CDR3 sequences, 49% of them singletons, with 2.1% in the top ten. Sequencing used blood. The receptors here all came from a woman between 40 and 50 years old in good health.

The chain couples TRBV5-1 to TRBJ2-4; 7 nucleotides match TRBD1. The CDR3 is made up of 15 amino acids. Germline V lookup: CDR1 SGHRS, CDR2 YFSETQ. J gave up 8 bases and V 0 bases, and 8 bases lay outside the gene matches. CDR3 DNA: TGCGCCAGCAGCTTGGGGTCAGGGGGTGCGGACATTCAGTACTTC. It encodes CASSLGSGGADIQYF. Based on the CDR3 plus reference TRBV5-1 and TRBJ2-4, the full variable domain is KAGVTQTPRYLIKTRGQQVTLSCSPISGHRSVSWYQQTPGQGLQFLFEYFSETQRNKGNFPGRFSGRQFSNSRSEMNVSTLELGDSALYLCASSLGSGGADIQYFGAGTRLSVL.

This clonotype came up a few times. The chain uses TRBV20-1 and TRBJ2-7; D is perhaps TRBD2 (6 bases). V was shortened by 4 bases and J by 3 bases, with 10 bases between the two germline ends. CDR1 is DFQATT and CDR2 is SNEGSKA in the germline V gene (reference sequence). This CDR3 spans 12 amino acids. Written as DNA, the CDR3 is TGCAGTGCTATCTCTAGCGTCTACGAGCAGTACTTC. Amino acid sequence: CSAISSVYEQYF.

There are a few counts of this clonotype. The chain employs TRBV7-9 and TRBJ2-6, with D possibly being TRBD2 (6 bases). This CDR3 comprises 15 residues. Germline values: CDR1 SEHNR, CDR2 FQNEAQ (reference sequence). The V end lost 7 bases, the J end lost 0 bases, and 10 bases lay between the germline ends. The CDR3 coding sequence is TGTGCCAGCACCGGGGAGGTCTCTGGGGCCAACGTCCTGACTTTC. Protein product: CASTGEVSGANVLTF.

This chain joins TRBV7-2 and TRBJ2-5; 7 bases are a match to TRBD2. The CDR3 sequence is 15 residues long. Per the germline V gene, CDR1 is SGHTA and CDR2 is FQGNSA. The ends lost 3 bases at V and 1 base at J; junction bases unmatched: 5. For the CDR3, the DNA is TGTGCCAGCAGCTTCCGGGGGGTCGGCCAAGAGACCCAGTACTTC. It translates to CASSFRGVGQETQYF.

The rearrangement joins TRBV5-5 to TRBJ2-7; D is perhaps TRBD1 or TRBD2 (5 bases each). Trimming pared 3 bases from V and 0 bases from J, leaving 10 bases between. The germline V gene has CDR1 SGHKS and CDR2 YYEKEE (reference sequence). CDR3 size: 14 residues. This CDR3 reads CASSWVGASYEQYF. CDR3 nucleotide sequence: TGTGCCAGCAGCTGGGTCGGGGCCTCCTACGAGCAGTACTTC.

About this clonotype itself: Its ends do not fully match the called genes, so a read error is possible. The J gene is TRBJ2-5, the V gene TRBV4-3; a weak D match, TRBD2 (5 bases). Gene TRBJ2-7 matches the end of the DNA better, so the J call may be wrong. The germline V gene has CDR1 LGHNA and CDR2 YSLEER. CDR3 length equals 17 residues. The CDR3 loop reads CAGSQDLARVPVYEQYF. The CDR3, as DNA: TGCGCCGGCAGCCAAGATCTAGCCCGTGTCCCAGTATACGAGCAGTACTTC.

There are a few counts of this clonotype. J is TRBJ2-1 and V is TRBV6-1; D remains ambiguous. V dropped 6 bases and J dropped 6 bases, with 15 bases sitting between them. The CDR3 totals 14 residues. CDR1 and CDR2 from the germline V gene are MNHNS and SASEGT. The CDR3, as DNA: TGTGCCAGCAGAGTTAGCATCGAGCGCAATGAGCAGTTCTTC. Amino acid sequence: CASRVSIERNEQFF.

This clonotype was observed a single time. The rearrangement uses TRBV29-1 and TRBJ1-1, with 7 bases fitting TRBD1. The CDR3 length is 12 residues. J lost 8 bases, V lost 2 bases, and 5 bases had no gene match. Germline CDR1 reads SQVTM; CDR2 reads ANQGSEA. The DNA of the CDR3 is TGCAGCGTTGAAATCTCAGGGGGAGAAGCTTTCTTT. Translation gives CSVEISGGEAFF. Complete variable domain (other parts from reference TRBV29-1 and TRBJ1-1): SAVISQKPSRDICQRGTSLTIQCQVDSQVTMMFWYRQQPGQSLTLIATANQGSEATYESGFVIDKFPISRPNLTFSTLTVSNMSPEDSSIYLCSVEISGGEAFFGQGTRLTVV.

In its sample, this clonotype was seen many times. The rearrangement uses TRBV4-3 and TRBJ1-2, with TRBD1 matching over 7 bases. V was clipped by 0 bases and J by 7 bases; unmatched bases: 2. Germline-derived CDR1 and CDR2 are LGHNA and YSLEER. The CDR3 sequence is 13 residues long. The DNA of the CDR3 is TGCGCCAGCAGCCAAGAAAGACAGGGTGGCTACACCTTC. Its translation: CASSQERQGGYTF.

The chain has TRBV10-3 and TRBJ2-5, with 10 bases matching TRBD1. The V segment lost 8 bases and the J segment 4 bases; nucleotides outside the gene matches: 7. CDR3 length: 14 amino acids. CDR1 is ENHRY, CDR2 SYGVKD, per germline. As DNA, the CDR3 is TGTGCCATCGGGGGACAGGGGAGTTCAGAGACCCAGTACTTC. It codes for CAIGGQGSSETQYF.

The chain employs TRBV3-1 and TRBJ2-1; D is uncertain. With 5 bases removed from V and 14 bases from J, the gap between germline ends came to 19 bases. The CDR3 extends over 13 amino acids. Germline values: CDR1 LGHDT, CDR2 YNNKEL (reference sequence). CDR3 DNA sequence: TGTGCCAGCAGCTCTAACGTCTACCAAATGGAGTTCTTC. As protein: CASSSNVYQMEFF.

This clonotype appeared once. The gene calls are TRBV19 and TRBJ2-1, with D perhaps matching TRBD1 (5 bases). CDR1 is LNHDA and CDR2 is SQIVND in the germline V gene (reference sequence). There are 14 residues in the CDR3. V gave up 8 bases and J gave up 4 bases, with 15 bases separating them. DNA for the CDR3: TGTGCCAGTCAGACAGATCCTCCGTACAATGAGCAGTTCTTC. This sequence encodes CASQTDPPYNEQFF.

This clonotype was counted between two and nine times. This sequence joins TRBV20-1 and TRBJ2-3; possibly TRBD2 for D (6 bases). This CDR3 is 16 amino acids long. The germline CDR1 and CDR2 sequences are DFQATT and SNEGSKA (reference sequence). Trimming stripped 3 bases from V and 8 bases from J, with 24 bases between. The CDR3 DNA sequence: TGCAGTGCTAGCCCGATTCAGGTCGGGACTGCCACTACGCAGTATTTT. Encoded protein: CSASPIQVGTATTQYF.